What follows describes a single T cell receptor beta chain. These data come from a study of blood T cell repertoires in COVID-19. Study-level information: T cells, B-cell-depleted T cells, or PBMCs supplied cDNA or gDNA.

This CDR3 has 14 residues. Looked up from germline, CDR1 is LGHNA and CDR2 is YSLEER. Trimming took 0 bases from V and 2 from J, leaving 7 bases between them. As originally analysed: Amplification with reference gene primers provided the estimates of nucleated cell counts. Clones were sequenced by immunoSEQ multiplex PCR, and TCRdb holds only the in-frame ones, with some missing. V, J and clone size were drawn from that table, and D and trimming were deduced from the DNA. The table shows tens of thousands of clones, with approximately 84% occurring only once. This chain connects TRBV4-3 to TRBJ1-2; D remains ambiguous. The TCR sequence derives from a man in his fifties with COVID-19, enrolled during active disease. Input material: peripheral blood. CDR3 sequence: CASSQDTANYGYTF. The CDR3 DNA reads TGCGCCAGCAGCCAAGATACAGCCAACTATGGCTACACCTTC.